Below are 15 T cell receptor beta chains sequenced from a single sample in a study of beta chain features in type 1 diabetes. General study findings and limits: Patients with Type 1 diabetes showed moderately but significantly shorter TCRB CDR3s in all four CD4+ subsets.

These receptors are not linked to any known antigen. The authors reverse transcribed all of the isolated RNA, so sequencing captured expressed TCRB transcripts. Using immunoSEQ multiplex PCR, the repertoire was profiled, and TCRdb retains in-frame clones only, with some absent. The sample comprises approximately 140,000 clones, roughly 10% of which are singletons, and 0.75% rests with the top ten. Sequenced sample: central memory CD4+ T cells from blood. The source of these receptors is a man aged 25-45 years with type 1 diabetes.

In its sample, this clone was seen a few times. This sequence joins TRBV7-3 and TRBJ2-2, with D possibly TRBD2 on 5 matching bases. Germline lookup yields CDR1 SGHTA and CDR2 FQGTGA. The length of the CDR3 is 14 residues. With 5 bases removed from V and 5 bases from J, the gap between germline ends came to 12 bases. For the CDR3, the DNA is TGTGCCAGCAGCCCCCAAGTAGCGACCGGGGAGCTGTTTTTT. Protein product: CASSPQVATGELFF.

The rearrangement links TRBV29-1 to TRBJ2-3, with TRBD2 matching over 15 bases. The CDR3 is made up of 16 amino acids. Trimming cost V 5 bases and J 4 bases; bases outside gene matches: 7. Looked up from germline, CDR1 is SQVTM and CDR2 is ANQGSEA. The chain's CDR3 is CSVSTGTSGGSDTQYF. The CDR3 DNA reads TGCAGCGTTTCCACCGGGACTAGCGGGGGGTCAGATACGCAGTATTTT.

V is TRBV7-9 and J is TRBJ2-1; tentatively, D is TRBD1 (6 bases). V lost 5 bases to trimming and J lost 2 bases, with 13 bases between them. Per germline, CDR1 SEHNR and CDR2 FQNEAQ (reference sequence). CDR3 length equals 15 residues. The CDR3 here is CASSQTGQTYNEQFF. The CDR3 DNA reads TGTGCCAGCAGCCAAACAGGGCAAACCTACAATGAGCAGTTCTTC.

V and J are TRBV13 and TRBJ1-4; D may be TRBD1 (5 bases). Trimming stripped 5 bases from V and 8 bases from J, with 15 bases between. CDR1 is PRHDT and CDR2 is FYEKMQ in the germline V gene (reference sequence). The CDR3 has 14 amino acids. The CDR3 nucleotides are TGTGCCAGCAGCATGAGCGGGGGACTAGAAAAACTGTTTTTT. This codes for CASSMSGGLEKLFF.

The rearrangement joins TRBV30 to TRBJ1-4; D gene uncertain. CDR1 is GTSNPN, CDR2 SVGIG, per germline (reference sequence). This CDR3 is 12 amino acids long. Trimming removed 0 bases from V and 10 bases from J, with 9 bases in between. CDR3 protein: CAWSVPGGKLFF. CDR3 coding DNA: TGTGCCTGGAGTGTACCGGGTGGAAAACTGTTTTTT.

This clone was detected only a few times. Distinct nucleotide sequences in the sample also encode this CDR3. The DNA of the CDR3 is TGCGCCAGCAGCTTGCAGGGAGGTATCTACGAGCAGTACTTC. Translated: CASSLQGGIYEQYF. The chain recombines TRBV5-1 with TRBJ2-7; D may be TRBD2 (6 bases). The V gene lost 1 base and the J gene lost 3 bases, with 11 bases spanning the gap. CDR1 SGHRS and CDR2 YFSETQ come from the germline V gene. The CDR3 length is 14 residues. Complete variable domain (other parts from reference TRBV5-1 and TRBJ2-7): KAGVTQTPRYLIKTRGQQVTLSCSPISGHRSVSWYQQTPGQGLQFLFEYFSETQRNKGNFPGRFSGRQFSNSRSEMNVSTLELGDSALYLCASSLQGGIYEQYFGPGTRLTVT.

A few counts support this clone. This chain uses TRBV9 with TRBJ2-2; 8 bases are a match to TRBD2. The length of the CDR3 is 12 residues. Germline V gene sequence: CDR1 SGDLS, CDR2 YYNGEE. Trimming at V came to 4 bases and at J to 13 bases, leaving 6 bases not matched to a gene. CDR3 nucleotide sequence: TGTGCCAGCAGCCCGCTAGCGGGTGGGCTGTTTTTT. Its protein product is CASSPLAGGLFF.

This clone was counted only a few times. Other DNA sequences in this sample translate to the same CDR3. The CDR3 loop reads CASSLSRLNTEAFF. The CDR3 bases are TGCGCCAGCAGCTTGAGCAGGTTGAACACTGAAGCTTTCTTT. V usage is TRBV5-1 and J usage is TRBJ1-1; D is ambiguous. The CDR3 is 14 residues long. Germline V gene lookup returns CDR1 SGHRS and CDR2 YFSETQ. Between the trimmed V and J ends, which lost 1 base and 0 bases, there was a span of 7 bases.

This clone was picked up a small number of times. V is TRBV30 and J is TRBJ1-6; TRBD1 matches at 7 bases. Trimming cost V 1 base and J 7 bases; bases outside gene matches: 4. This CDR3 contains 14 residues. Germline lookup yields CDR1 GTSNPN and CDR2 SVGIG (reference sequence). The CDR3 DNA reads TGTGCCTGGAGTGGGACAGGTCTCAATTCACCCCTCCACTTT. Translating it yields CAWSGTGLNSPLHF. The complete variable domain, with remaining parts taken from reference TRBV30 and TRBJ1-6, reads SQTIHQWPATLVQPVGSPLSLECTVEGTSNPNLYWYRQAAGRGLQLLFYSVGIGQISSEVPQNLSASRPQDRQFILSSKKLLLSDSGFYLCAWSGTGLNSPLHFGNGTRLTVT.

This clone was counted only a few times. The V and J genes are TRBV29-1 and TRBJ1-1; D not resolved. Germline-derived CDR1 and CDR2 are SQVTM and ANQGSEA. Trimming cost V 7 bases and J 4 bases, with 13 bases left between them. This CDR3 contains 12 residues. The CDR3 DNA follows: TGCAGCGCATCGACGGAGCTCACTGAAGCTTTCTTT. It is translated as CSASTELTEAFF.

This clone was observed a few times. The J gene is TRBJ1-2, the V gene TRBV5-4, with D perhaps TRBD1 (5 bases). This CDR3 spans 14 amino acids. Trimming took off 4 bases at V and 7 bases at J, with 17 bases between the two ends. Per the germline V gene, CDR1 is SGHNT and CDR2 is YYREEE (reference sequence). CDR3 in amino acids: CASSPRGGERGYTF. CDR3 nucleotide sequence: TGTGCCAGCAGCCCCCGCGGGGGGGAGCGTGGCTACACCTTC.

J is TRBJ2-1 and V is TRBV5-1, with TRBD2 matching 15 bases. V gave up 4 bases and J gave up 4 bases; unmatched junction bases: 6. Germline CDR1 reads SGHRS; CDR2 reads YFSETQ. This CDR3 comprises 17 residues. The CDR3 is CASSLGLAGGHYNEQFF. The CDR3 nucleotides read TGCGCCAGCAGCCTAGGACTAGCGGGGGGGCATTACAATGAGCAGTTCTTC.

Only a few counts were recorded for this clone. V usage is TRBV28 and J usage is TRBJ2-1; the match to TRBD2 covers 9 bases. This CDR3 is 16 amino acids long. The V segment lost 5 bases and the J segment 9 bases; nucleotides outside the gene matches: 14. The germline CDR1 and CDR2 sequences are MDHEN and SYDVKM. DNA for the CDR3: TGTGCCAGCAGTCGTCTAGGGGCGGGGGGGCGCTTTGAGCAGTTCTTC. Protein sequence: CASSRLGAGGRFEQFF.

The chain has TRBV29-1 and TRBJ2-7; TRBD1 might be the D (6 bases). Trimming took off 6 bases at V and 2 bases at J, with 8 bases between the two ends. Germline values: CDR1 SQVTM, CDR2 ANQGSEA. This CDR3 comprises 11 residues. The CDR3 protein is CSVRQAYEQYF. The CDR3 nucleotides read TGCAGCGTCCGACAGGCCTACGAGCAGTACTTC.

The rearrangement joins TRBV28 to TRBJ2-4; 7 bases map to TRBD2. This CDR3 comprises 14 residues. Losses at the gene ends were 7 bases for V and 7 bases for J; bases not matched to a gene: 10. Germline CDR1 and CDR2: MDHEN and SYDVKM. CDR3 coding DNA: TGTGCCAGCAATGACCAAGTGGGAGGGAACATTCAGTACTTC. Protein product: CASNDQVGGNIQYF.